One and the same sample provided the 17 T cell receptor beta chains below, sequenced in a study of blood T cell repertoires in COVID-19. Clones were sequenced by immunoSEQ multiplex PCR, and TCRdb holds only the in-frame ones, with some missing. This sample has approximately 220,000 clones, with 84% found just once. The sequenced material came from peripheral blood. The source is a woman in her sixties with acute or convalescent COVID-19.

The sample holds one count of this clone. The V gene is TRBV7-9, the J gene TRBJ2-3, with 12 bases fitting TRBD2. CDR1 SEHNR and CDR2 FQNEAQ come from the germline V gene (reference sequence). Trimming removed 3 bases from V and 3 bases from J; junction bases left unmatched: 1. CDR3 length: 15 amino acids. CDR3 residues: CASSLTSGGTDTQYF. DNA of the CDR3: TGTGCCAGCAGCTTGACTAGCGGGGGTACAGATACGCAGTATTTT.

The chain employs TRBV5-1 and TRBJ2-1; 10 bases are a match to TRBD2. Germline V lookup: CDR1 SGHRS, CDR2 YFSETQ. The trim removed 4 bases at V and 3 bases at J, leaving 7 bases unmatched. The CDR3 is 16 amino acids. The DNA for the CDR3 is TGCGCCAGCAGCCCAAGCGGGGGGGCCGTCTACAATGAGCAGTTCTTC. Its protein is CASSPSGGAVYNEQFF. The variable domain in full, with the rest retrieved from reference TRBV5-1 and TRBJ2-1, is KAGVTQTPRYLIKTRGQQVTLSCSPISGHRSVSWYQQTPGQGLQFLFEYFSETQRNKGNFPGRFSGRQFSNSRSEMNVSTLELGDSALYLCASSPSGGAVYNEQFFGPGTRLTVL.

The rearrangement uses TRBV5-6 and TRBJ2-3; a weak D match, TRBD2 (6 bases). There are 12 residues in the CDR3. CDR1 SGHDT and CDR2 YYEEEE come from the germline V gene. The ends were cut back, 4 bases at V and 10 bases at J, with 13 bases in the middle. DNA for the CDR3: TGTGCCAGCAGCCCATACGGCGGGGCGCAGTATTTT. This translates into CASSPYGGAQYF. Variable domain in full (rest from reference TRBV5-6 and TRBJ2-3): DAGVTQSPTHLIKTRGQQVTLRCSPKSGHDTVSWYQQALGQGPQFIFQYYEEEERQRGNFPDRFSGHQFPNYSSELNVNALLLGDSALYLCASSPYGGAQYFGPGTRLTVL.

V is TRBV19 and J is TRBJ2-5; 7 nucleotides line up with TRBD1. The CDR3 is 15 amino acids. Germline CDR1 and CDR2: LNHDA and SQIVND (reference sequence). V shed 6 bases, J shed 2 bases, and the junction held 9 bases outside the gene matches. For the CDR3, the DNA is TGTGCCAGTAGGGTTTCCGGGACAGTTCAAGAGACCCAGTACTTC. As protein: CASRVSGTVQETQYF.

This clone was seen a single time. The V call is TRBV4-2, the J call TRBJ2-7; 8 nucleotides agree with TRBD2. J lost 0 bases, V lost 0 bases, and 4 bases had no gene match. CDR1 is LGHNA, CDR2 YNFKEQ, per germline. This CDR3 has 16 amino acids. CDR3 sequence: CASSQERGGGSYEQYF. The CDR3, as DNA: TGTGCCAGCAGCCAAGAACGGGGGGGAGGCTCCTACGAGCAGTACTTC.

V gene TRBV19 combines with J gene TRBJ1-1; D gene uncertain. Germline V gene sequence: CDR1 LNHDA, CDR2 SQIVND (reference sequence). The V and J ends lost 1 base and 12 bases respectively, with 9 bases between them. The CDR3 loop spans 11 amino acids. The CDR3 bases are TGTGCCAGTAGTATAGGGTACATGACTTTCTTT. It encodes CASSIGYMTFF.

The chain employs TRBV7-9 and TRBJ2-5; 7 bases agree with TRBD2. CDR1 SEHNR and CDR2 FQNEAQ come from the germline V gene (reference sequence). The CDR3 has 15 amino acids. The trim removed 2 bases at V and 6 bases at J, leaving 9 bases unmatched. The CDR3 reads CASSLRQGGKQTQYF. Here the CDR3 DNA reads TGTGCCAGCAGCTTACGTCAGGGAGGGAAACAGACCCAGTACTTC.

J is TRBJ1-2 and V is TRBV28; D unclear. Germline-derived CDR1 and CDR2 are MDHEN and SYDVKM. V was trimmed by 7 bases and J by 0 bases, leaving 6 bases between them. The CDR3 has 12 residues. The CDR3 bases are TGTGCCAGCACGTCGGCTAACTATGGCTACACCTTC. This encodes CASTSANYGYTF.

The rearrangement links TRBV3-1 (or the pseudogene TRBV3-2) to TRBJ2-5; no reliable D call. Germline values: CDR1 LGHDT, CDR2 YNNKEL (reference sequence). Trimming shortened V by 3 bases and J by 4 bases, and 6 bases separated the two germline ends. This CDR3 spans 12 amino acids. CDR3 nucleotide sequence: TGTGCCAGCAGCCAGAGCGCAGAGACCCAGTACTTC. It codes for CASSQSAETQYF.

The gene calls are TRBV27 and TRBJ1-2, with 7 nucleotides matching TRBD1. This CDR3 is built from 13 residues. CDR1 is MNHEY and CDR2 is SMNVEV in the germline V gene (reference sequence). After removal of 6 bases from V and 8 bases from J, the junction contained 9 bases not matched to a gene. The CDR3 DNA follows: TGTGCCAGCAGGACAACAGGGGACTGGGGCTACACCTTC. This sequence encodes CASRTTGDWGYTF.

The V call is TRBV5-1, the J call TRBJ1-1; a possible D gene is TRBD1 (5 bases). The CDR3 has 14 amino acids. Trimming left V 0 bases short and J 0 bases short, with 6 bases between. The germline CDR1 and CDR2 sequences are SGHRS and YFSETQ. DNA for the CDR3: TGCGCCAGCAGCTTGGGCAGGGTGAACACTGAAGCTTTCTTT. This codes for CASSLGRVNTEAFF.

In nucleotides, the CDR3 is TGTGCCAGTAAGCAGGGGTCGGTGAGTGGGATCAATGGCTACACCTTC. This encodes CASKQGSVSGINGYTF. The chain carries TRBV19 and TRBJ1-2; D might be TRBD1 (6 bases). Trimming cost V 7 bases and J 6 bases, with 24 bases left between them. CDR3 length equals 16 residues. Germline loops: CDR1 LNHDA, CDR2 SQIVND (reference sequence).

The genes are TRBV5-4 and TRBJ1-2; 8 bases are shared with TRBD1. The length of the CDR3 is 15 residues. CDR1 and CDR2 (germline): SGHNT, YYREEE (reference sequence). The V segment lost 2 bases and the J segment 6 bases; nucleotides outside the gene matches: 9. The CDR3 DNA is TGTGCCAGCAGCTTATGGACAGGGAGGTTGAATGGCTACACCTTC. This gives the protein CASSLWTGRLNGYTF.

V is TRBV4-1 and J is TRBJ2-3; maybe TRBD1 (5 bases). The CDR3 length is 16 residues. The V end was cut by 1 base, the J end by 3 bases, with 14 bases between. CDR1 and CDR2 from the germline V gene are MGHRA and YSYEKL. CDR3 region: CASSQAVAGPTDTQYF. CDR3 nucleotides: TGCGCCAGCAGCCAAGCTGTGGCAGGGCCAACAGATACGCAGTATTTT.

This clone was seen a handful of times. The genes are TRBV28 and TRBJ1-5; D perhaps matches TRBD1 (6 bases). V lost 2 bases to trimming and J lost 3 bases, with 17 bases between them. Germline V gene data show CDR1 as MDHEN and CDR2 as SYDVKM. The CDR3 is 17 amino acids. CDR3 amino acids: CASSLTQGIVPNQPQHF. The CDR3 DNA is TGTGCCAGCAGTTTAACTCAGGGGATAGTTCCCAATCAGCCCCAGCATTTT.

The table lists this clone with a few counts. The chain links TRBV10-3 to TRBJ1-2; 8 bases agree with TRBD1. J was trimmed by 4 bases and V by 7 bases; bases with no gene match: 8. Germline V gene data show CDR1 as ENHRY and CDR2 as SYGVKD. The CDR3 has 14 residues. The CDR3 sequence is CAITPTGDAYGYTF. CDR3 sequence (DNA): TGTGCCATCACTCCGACAGGGGATGCCTATGGCTACACCTTC.

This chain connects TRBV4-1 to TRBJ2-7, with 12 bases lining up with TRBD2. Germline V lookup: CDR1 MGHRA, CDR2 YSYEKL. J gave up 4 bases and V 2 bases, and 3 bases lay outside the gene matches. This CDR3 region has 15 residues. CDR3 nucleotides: TGCGCCAGCAGCCAACAGACTAGCGGGGGTTACGAGCAGTACTTC. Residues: CASSQQTSGGYEQYF.